The TCR beta chain described here comes from a study of T cell changes during pregnancy in multiple sclerosis. A word on this clone: This sample also contains other DNA sequences that code for the same CDR3.

Libraries were prepared by immunoSEQ multiplex PCR; TCRdb keeps only in-frame clonotypes and omits some of them. The sample lists around 30,000 clones; 80% to 90% were seen once. Trimming removed 3 bases at V and 5 bases at J, with 13 bases between. The CDR3 loop spans 14 amino acids. Per germline, CDR1 MNHEY and CDR2 SMNVEV (reference sequence). V gene TRBV27 combines with J gene TRBJ1-1, with D possibly being TRBD1 (6 bases). The TCR originated in a female donor with multiple sclerosis, enrolled in a pregnancy study. This specimen consisted of CD8+ T cells from peripheral blood mononuclear cells, obtained in the second trimester of pregnancy. The CDR3 DNA follows: TGTGCCAGCAGTTTGAGCAGGGGTGGGACTGAAGCTTTCTTT. This codes for CASSLSRGGTEAFF.